One and the same sample provided the 20 T cell receptor beta chains below, sequenced in a study of CD8 T cells in ankylosing spondylitis. The study's findings and limits: One TCR beta motif, made up of several highly homologous variants, appeared characteristic of ankylosing spondylitis blood.

TCRdb re-called the 5' RACE reads through MiXCR, storing one row per CDR3 protein. The sample holds 750,000 to 850,000 distinct CDR3 sequences; 10% to 15% are singletons and the top ten take approximately 0.51%. No antigen has been assigned to these receptors. Specimen: blood, either unsorted or a sorted T cell fraction (not recorded which). Source of these receptors: a male donor with ankylosing spondylitis.

This chain links TRBV20-1 with TRBJ2-4, with D possibly matching TRBD2 (6 bases). The germline V gene has CDR1 DFQATT and CDR2 SNEGSKA (reference sequence). V dropped 5 bases and J dropped 0 bases, with 11 bases sitting between them. The CDR3 is made up of 14 amino acids. CDR3 residues: CSAPGTPAKNIQYF. CDR3 nucleotide sequence: TGCAGTGCTCCCGGGACTCCAGCCAAAAACATTCAGTACTTC.

This clonotype came up many times. The chain joins TRBV4-3 to TRBJ2-5, with TRBD1 matching over 7 bases. The trim removed 1 base at V and 9 bases at J, leaving 5 bases unmatched. Germline assignment: CDR1 LGHNA and CDR2 YSLEER. This CDR3 spans 13 amino acids. The CDR3 DNA sequence: TGCGCCAGCAGCCAAGCACAGGGGAGCGCCCAGTACTTC. This sequence encodes CASSQAQGSAQYF.

The rearrangement uses TRBV3-1 and TRBJ1-2; D is unclear. The CDR3 loop spans 15 amino acids. V was trimmed by 1 base and J by 4 bases, leaving 13 bases between them. Germline CDR1 reads LGHDT; CDR2 reads YNNKEL (reference sequence). CDR3 protein: CASSQVTRLPYGYTF. The CDR3 DNA reads as TGTGCCAGCAGCCAAGTAACACGGCTTCCCTATGGCTACACCTTC.

This clonotype was detected a few times. The CDR3 reads CATSRDLPANYGYTF. As DNA, the CDR3 is TGTGCCACCAGCAGAGATTTACCAGCTAACTATGGCTACACCTTC. J is TRBJ1-2 and V is TRBV15; D remains unclear. There are 15 residues in the CDR3. Trimming stripped 0 bases from V and 0 bases from J, with 8 bases between. CDR1 and CDR2 (germline): LNHNV, YYDKDF (reference sequence).

The sample holds many counts of this clonotype. The gene calls are TRBV12-3 or TRBV12-4 and TRBJ2-2; no firm D call. This CDR3 is 11 amino acids long. Trimming removed 4 bases at V and 8 bases at J, with 5 bases between. As DNA, the CDR3 is TGTGCCAGCAGTTGGAGAGGGGAGCTGTTTTTT. It encodes CASSWRGELFF.

This clonotype occurred a few times. V and J are TRBV5-1 and TRBJ2-7; D perhaps matches TRBD2 (7 bases). The V gene lost 4 bases and the J gene lost 5 bases, with 16 bases spanning the gap. This CDR3 has 14 amino acids. Per germline, CDR1 SGHRS and CDR2 YFSETQ. In nucleotides, the CDR3 is TGCGCCAGCAGCCCGGGCGGGGGCACGAACGAGCAGTACTTC. This gives the protein CASSPGGGTNEQYF.

V gene TRBV20-1 combines with J gene TRBJ1-2; no reliable D call. The germline V and J ends were trimmed by 7 bases and 10 bases, with 16 bases remaining between them. Germline CDR1 reads DFQATT; CDR2 reads SNEGSKA (reference sequence). The CDR3 covers 11 residues. CDR3 in DNA: TGCAGTGGGTTGGGAAGAATCGTCTACACCTTC. As protein: CSGLGRIVYTF.

This clonotype came up a few times. The chain links TRBV29-1 to TRBJ2-5; no definite D call. CDR3 length equals 14 residues. V lost 2 bases and J lost 4, with 14 bases in between. The germline gives CDR1 SQVTM, CDR2 ANQGSEA. The CDR3 reads CSVERARLRETQYF. The CDR3 DNA is TGCAGCGTTGAAAGGGCACGATTAAGAGAGACCCAGTACTTC.

CDR3 nucleotides: TGTGCCAGCAGCCGTAGCGGGGGGACGGCCTACGAGCAGTACTTC. Protein sequence: CASSRSGGTAYEQYF. This sequence joins TRBV7-2 and TRBJ2-7; 10 bases line up with TRBD2. This CDR3 is 15 amino acids long. The germline V gene has CDR1 SGHTA and CDR2 FQGNSA. V trimming: 5 bases; J trimming: 2 bases; junction bases outside the gene matches: 6.

A few counts support this clonotype. The chain is built from TRBV20-1 and TRBJ2-6; 7 bases agree with TRBD1. Germline lookup yields CDR1 DFQATT and CDR2 SNEGSKA (reference sequence). The CDR3 consists of 18 residues. V trimming: 1 base; J trimming: 2 bases; junction bases outside the gene matches: 11. In DNA, the CDR3 is TGCAGTGCTAGAGTCCTGTGGGACAGACAAGCTGGGGCCAACGTCCTGACTTTC. Protein sequence: CSARVLWDRQAGANVLTF.

This clonotype was found a few times. This rearrangement joins TRBV4-3 to TRBJ1-2; D is unclear. The length of the CDR3 is 13 residues. CDR1 is LGHNA and CDR2 is YSLEER in the germline V gene. V lost 0 bases, J lost 8 bases, and 10 bases lay in between. The CDR3, as DNA: TGCGCCAGCAGCCAAGACTTAGTAAGGGGCTACACCTTC. Protein sequence: CASSQDLVRGYTF.

V usage is TRBV7-3 and J usage is TRBJ2-1; D unclear. V lost 1 base and J 10 bases, leaving 14 bases between the germline ends. Germline CDR1 SGHTA, CDR2 FQGTGA. There are 14 residues in the CDR3. The CDR3 is CASSLKVSGQEQFF. In DNA form, the CDR3 reads TGTGCCAGCAGCTTAAAAGTGTCAGGTCAGGAGCAGTTCTTC.

This clonotype was counted at least ten times. V and J are TRBV12-3 or TRBV12-4 and TRBJ1-1, with 9 bases that match TRBD1. This CDR3 region has 15 residues. V trimming: 5 bases; J trimming: 4 bases; junction bases outside the gene matches: 8. The DNA of the CDR3 is TGTGCCAGCAGTCCCGGGACAGGGAAGAGCACTGAAGCTTTCTTT. Translation gives CASSPGTGKSTEAFF.

This clonotype has a handful of counts. The J gene is TRBJ2-2, the V gene TRBV15; TRBD1 or TRBD2 may be the D gene (5 bases each). CDR3 length: 13 amino acids. Trimming stripped 0 bases from V and 7 bases from J, with 6 bases between. The germline CDR1 and CDR2 sequences are LNHNV and YYDKDF (reference sequence). The CDR3 DNA reads TGTGCCACCAGCAGAGAGGGGGACGGGGAGCTGTTTTTT. Its protein product is CATSREGDGELFF.

This chain joins TRBV4-2 and TRBJ2-5; 8 nucleotides match TRBD2. V lost 1 base and J lost 4; bases outside the gene matches: 2. CDR3 size: 14 residues. The germline CDR1 and CDR2 sequences are LGHNA and YNFKEQ. The CDR3 DNA follows: TGTGCCAGCAGCCAAGCGGGACTAGGAGAGACCCAGTACTTC. It codes for CASSQAGLGETQYF.

This chain links TRBV28 with TRBJ2-5, with TRBD1 identical over 8 bases. This CDR3 region has 14 residues. Per germline, CDR1 MDHEN and CDR2 SYDVKM. Unmatched junction bases numbered 7, after V lost 6 bases and J lost 4 bases. CDR3 coding DNA: TGTGCCAGCAGCATCCGACAGGGGCTAGAGACCCAGTACTTC. Translation gives CASSIRQGLETQYF.

This rearrangement joins TRBV13 to TRBJ2-7; 10 bases are a match to TRBD2. The germline CDR1 and CDR2 sequences are PRHDT and FYEKMQ (reference sequence). Trimming cost V 5 bases and J 4 bases; bases outside gene matches: 11. The CDR3 runs 16 residues. The DNA for the CDR3 is TGTGCCAGCAGCGCATTCAGGCTAGCGGGAGTGTACGAGCAGTACTTC. This encodes CASSAFRLAGVYEQYF.

The V call is TRBV10-3, the J call TRBJ1-2, with D possibly being TRBD1 (6 bases). V was clipped by 6 bases and J by 4 bases, with 12 bases between them. The CDR3 contains 13 residues. Germline CDR1 reads ENHRY; CDR2 reads SYGVKD. Written as DNA, the CDR3 is TGTGCCATCAGCGGACAGTCTCTCTATGGCTACACCTTC. Its translation: CAISGQSLYGYTF.

The rearrangement uses TRBV7-9 and TRBJ2-6; the D gene could be TRBD1 or TRBD2 (5 bases each). V shed 4 bases and J shed 0 bases, with 10 bases lying between them. CDR1 is SEHNR, CDR2 FQNEAQ, per germline (reference sequence). The length of the CDR3 is 16 residues. The CDR3 bases are TGTGCCAGCAGCTCTGGGACCCGCTCTGGGGCCAACGTCCTGACTTTC. Its protein is CASSSGTRSGANVLTF.

This sequence joins TRBV12-3 or TRBV12-4 and TRBJ1-1; 7 bases are shared with TRBD1. This CDR3 has 15 residues. J lost 5 bases, V lost 6 bases, and 12 bases had no gene match. The CDR3 region has the DNA TGTGCCAGCAGCTCAGGGGGGGGGCGAGTGACTGAAGCTTTCTTT. Translating it yields CASSSGGGRVTEAFF.